A single sample gave rise to the 17 T cell receptor beta chains below, sequenced in a study of cytomegalovirus exposure and HLA in healthy donors. Use of 60 Vbeta and 13 Jbeta primers characterized the PCR. Assay used: immunoSEQ multiplex PCR; TCRdb lists only in-frame clones, some missing. The sample lists 150,000 to 200,000 clones, around 78% occurring once. Input material: PBMCs. The receptors were sampled from a man aged 25-45 years in good health and CMV-seronegative.

V and J are TRBV9 and TRBJ1-4; TRBD1 agrees at 10 bases. The CDR3 runs 18 residues. CDR1 is SGDLS, CDR2 YYNGEE, per germline. J was trimmed by 0 bases and V by 0 bases; bases with no gene match: 5. The CDR3 region is CASSVGPGQGPTNEKLFF. In nucleotides, the CDR3 is TGTGCCAGCAGCGTAGGCCCGGGACAGGGGCCAACTAATGAAAAACTGTTTTTT.

V and J are TRBV6-1 and TRBJ2-3, with 9 positions matching TRBD2. J lost 2 bases, V lost 8 bases, and 8 bases had no gene match. The germline V gene has CDR1 MNHNS and CDR2 SASEGT. This CDR3 has 15 amino acids. The CDR3 DNA reads TGTGCCAGCGGGGAGACTAGCGGAGCCACAGATACGCAGTATTTT. Translation: CASGETSGATDTQYF.

This clone appeared once. Here the CDR3 DNA reads TGCGCCAGCAGCTTGGGAGGACAGGGGGCAGATGAGCAGTTCTTC. This sequence encodes CASSLGGQGADEQFF. The genes are TRBV5-1 and TRBJ2-1; TRBD1 matches 11 bases. The CDR3 spans 15 residues. Germline V gene sequence: CDR1 SGHRS, CDR2 YFSETQ. V lost 0 bases to trimming and J lost 8 bases; unmatched junction nucleotides: 4.

This clone was picked up a small number of times. The V and J genes are TRBV5-6 and TRBJ1-5; D may be TRBD1 (6 bases). CDR1 is SGHDT, CDR2 YYEEEE, per germline. The length of the CDR3 is 15 residues. Deletions cut 5 bases from V and 4 bases from J, with 16 bases between. In nucleotides, the CDR3 is TGTGCCAGCAGTCTTTGGACAGCGCGGAATCAGCCCCAGCATTTT. Translated, it gives CASSLWTARNQPQHF.

The chain is built from TRBV20-1 and TRBJ1-5; D possibly corresponds to TRBD1 (5 bases). In germline, CDR1 is DFQATT, CDR2 SNEGSKA (reference sequence). The CDR3 loop spans 11 amino acids. Trimming left V 2 bases short and J 6 bases short, with 5 bases between. CDR3 DNA: TGCAGTGCTAGACAGGGTCAGCCCCAGCATTTT. Translation gives CSARQGQPQHF.

This clone was seen a few times. The gene calls are TRBV2 and TRBJ2-7, with 13 bases identical to TRBD2. The CDR3 runs 17 residues. The J segment lost 3 bases and the V segment lost 8 bases, leaving 13 bases of the junction unmatched. Germline V gene lookup returns CDR1 SNHLY and CDR2 FYNNEI. In nucleotides, the CDR3 is TGTGCCAGCCGTGGGACAGGGGGACTAGCGGGAAACTACGAGCAGTACTTC. Residues: CASRGTGGLAGNYEQYF.

As DNA, the CDR3 is TGTGCCAGCGCCGACAGATCGAACACCGGGGAGCTGTTTTTT. Its protein product is CASADRSNTGELFF. The chain joins TRBV11-3 to TRBJ2-2; weak D call: TRBD1 (5 bases). The CDR3 runs to 14 residues. The V end lost 8 bases, the J end lost 0 bases, and 10 bases lay between the germline ends. Germline V gene data show CDR1 as SGHNT and CDR2 as YENEEA.

The chain carries TRBV11-2 and TRBJ2-7, with a weak D call TRBD2 (6 bases). The V end lost 4 bases, the J end lost 0 bases, and 16 bases lay between the germline ends. The germline V gene encodes CDR1 SGHAT and CDR2 FQNNGV. The CDR3 extends over 16 amino acids. For the CDR3, the DNA is TGTGCCAGCAGCTCTTGGCCGACGGGGGACTCCTACGAGCAGTACTTC. Protein product: CASSSWPTGDSYEQYF.

The chain links TRBV6-5 to TRBJ1-1, with D perhaps TRBD1 (6 bases). Germline CDR1 MNHEY, CDR2 SVGAGI. The CDR3 is 13 amino acids. V was trimmed by 7 bases and J by 4 bases, leaving 13 bases between them. For the CDR3, the DNA is TGTGCCAGCACCCAGGGACATACCACTGAAGCTTTCTTT. Amino acid sequence: CASTQGHTTEAFF.

The chain carries TRBV10-3 and TRBJ1-1, with 11 bases that match TRBD1. This CDR3 is built from 16 residues. V shed 11 bases, J shed 5 bases, and the junction held 16 bases outside the gene matches. Germline values: CDR1 ENHRY, CDR2 SYGVKD. The CDR3 sequence is CASHSGTGGKGTEAFF. The CDR3 bases are TGTGCCTCACATTCCGGGACAGGGGGTAAAGGGACTGAAGCTTTCTTT.

This clone was detected only once. The CDR3 here is CATSRVAGGSGDTQYF. The CDR3 DNA reads TGTGCCACCAGCAGAGTAGCGGGAGGGAGTGGAGATACGCAGTATTTT. The chain is built from TRBV15 and TRBJ2-3, with TRBD2 identical over 11 bases. Germline V lookup: CDR1 LNHNV, CDR2 YYDKDF (reference sequence). This CDR3 region has 16 residues. V gave up 1 base and J gave up 5 bases; unmatched junction bases: 5.

By sample share, this clone is medium-sized. CDR3 sequence reads: CASSEAGTDGGSPLHF. The CDR3 nucleotides are TGTGCCAGCAGCGAAGCCGGGACGGACGGGGGTTCACCCCTCCACTTT. V usage is TRBV6-4 and J usage is TRBJ1-6, with D tentatively TRBD1 (5 bases). CDR1 MRHNA and CDR2 SNTAGT come from the germline V gene. V gave up 6 bases and J gave up 9 bases, with 21 bases separating them. CDR3 length: 16 residues.

The rearrangement links TRBV30 to TRBJ2-5; TRBD2 is a possible D gene (5 bases). CDR3 length: 14 amino acids. Germline CDR1 GTSNPN, CDR2 SVGIG (reference sequence). V shed 2 bases and J shed 2 bases, with 12 bases lying between them. This chain's CDR3 is CAWSQASRQETQYF. CDR3 DNA: TGTGCCTGGAGTCAGGCTAGCAGGCAAGAGACCCAGTACTTC.

This clone was seen only once. The gene calls are TRBV10-3 and TRBJ2-7; D perhaps matches TRBD2 (5 bases). The germline V gene has CDR1 ENHRY and CDR2 SYGVKD. V lost 8 bases to trimming and J lost 4 bases, with 12 bases between them. This CDR3 has 12 residues. The CDR3 protein is CAISSRAYEQYF. The CDR3 DNA reads TGTGCCATCTCCTCGAGGGCGTACGAGCAGTACTTC.

The gene calls are TRBV27 and TRBJ2-7; D may be TRBD1 (5 bases). Germline V lookup: CDR1 MNHEY, CDR2 SMNVEV (reference sequence). With 3 bases removed from V and 6 bases from J, the gap between germline ends came to 15 bases. The CDR3 has 14 residues. As DNA, the CDR3 is TGTGCCAGCAGTTTCAATTCGGACACTGTCGAGCAGTACTTC. This translates into CASSFNSDTVEQYF.

The genes are TRBV27 and TRBJ1-4; TRBD1 is a possible D gene (6 bases). This CDR3 is 14 amino acids long. CDR1 is MNHEY and CDR2 is SMNVEV in the germline V gene (reference sequence). Trimming left V 6 bases short and J 8 bases short, with 16 bases between. This CDR3 is CASSDRPFSEKLFF. The CDR3, as DNA: TGTGCCAGCAGCGACAGGCCCTTTTCGGAAAAACTGTTTTTT.

CDR3 sequence reads: CASSDRGHEQFF. The CDR3, as DNA: TGCGCCAGCAGTGACAGGGGCCATGAGCAGTTCTTC. The chain uses TRBV10-1 and TRBJ2-1, with D possibly TRBD1 on 6 matching bases. CDR1 and CDR2 from the germline V gene are WNHNN and SYGVQD (reference sequence). The CDR3 spans 12 residues. The V end was cut by 3 bases, the J end by 8 bases, with 8 bases between.